These T cell receptor beta chains were read from a single sample in a study of neurological immune-mediated disorders. Via MiXCR, TCRdb re-called the 5' RACE reads, giving one row per CDR3 protein. The sample has about 79,000 distinct CDR3 sequences, 13% to 15% seen once; the top ten hold under 7%. Sample: PBMCs. The receptors shown here come from a woman aged 45-60 years in good health. Each CDR3 is given with its conserved first and last residue. Fields, in order: J gene, D gene, clone size, V gene, CDR3 DNA, CDR3 protein. The D gene is left open where the match is weak. Rows give clone size only sometimes, using once, few, many, or a class for an expanded clone.

j_call: TRBJ2-3
d_call: -
clone_size: many
v_call: TRBV7-2
cdr3_nt: TGTGCCAGCAGCTTAAGAATGGAAGGTGGGCAGTATTTT
cdr3_aa: CASSLRMEGGQYF

j_call: TRBJ2-5
d_call: -
clone_size: few
v_call: TRBV9
cdr3_nt: TGTGCCAGCAGCGTAGATACGATGCGGGAGACCCAGTACTTC
cdr3_aa: CASSVDTMRETQYF

j_call: TRBJ1-4
d_call: -
clone_size: many
v_call: TRBV2
cdr3_nt: TGTGCCAGCAGTGAAGCGCGGGGCAGAAGATTGTTTTTT
cdr3_aa: CASSEARGRRLFF

j_call: TRBJ2-5
d_call: -
clone_size: many
v_call: TRBV5-5
cdr3_nt: TGTGCCAGCAGCTTGGGGGTGTCAGAGACCCAGTACTTC
cdr3_aa: CASSLGVSETQYF

j_call: TRBJ2-1
d_call: -
clone_size: many
v_call: TRBV12-3/TRBV12-4
cdr3_nt: TGTGCCAGCAGTCCCAATCTCCTTACAACTGAGTTCTTC
cdr3_aa: CASSPNLLTTEFF

j_call: TRBJ1-5
d_call: -
clone_size: many
v_call: TRBV19
cdr3_nt: TGTGCCAGTAGTGGGCCGAACAGGGTGGGTAGCAATCAGCCCCAGCATTTT
cdr3_aa: CASSGPNRVGSNQPQHF

j_call: TRBJ2-2
d_call: TRBD1
clone_size: few
v_call: TRBV18
cdr3_nt: TGTGCCAGCTCACCAGGGACAGGGGCGACCGGGGAGCTGTTTTTT
cdr3_aa: CASSPGTGATGELFF

j_call: TRBJ1-2
d_call: -
clone_size: many
v_call: TRBV20-1
cdr3_nt: TGCAGTGCAAAAATTGGGACGGTAGTCTATGGCTACACCTTC
cdr3_aa: CSAKIGTVVYGYTF

j_call: TRBJ1-4
d_call: TRBD1
clone_size: many
v_call: TRBV20-1
cdr3_nt: TGCAGTGCTAGTGTTCCCCCGGGACAGGGAGGACCGTGGAAGGAAAAACTGTTTTTT
cdr3_aa: CSASVPPGQGGPWKEKLFF

j_call: TRBJ1-5
d_call: -
clone_size: many
v_call: TRBV7-9
cdr3_nt: TGTGCCACGTGGGGAGGGCCCCAGCATTTT
cdr3_aa: CATWGGPQHF

j_call: TRBJ2-7
d_call: -
clone_size: many
v_call: TRBV5-1
cdr3_nt: TGCGCCAGCAGCTTGGCTGGGTTCGCCGAGCAGTACTTC
cdr3_aa: CASSLAGFAEQYF

j_call: TRBJ2-3
d_call: -
clone_size: many
v_call: TRBV5-1
cdr3_nt: TGCGCCAGCAGCAGGGAAACAGATACGCAGTATTTT
cdr3_aa: CASSRETDTQYF

j_call: TRBJ1-5
d_call: TRBD1
clone_size: many
v_call: TRBV27
cdr3_nt: TGTGCCAGCAGTCTGACTGGGACAGGGTATCAGCCCCAGCATTTT
cdr3_aa: CASSLTGTGYQPQHF

j_call: TRBJ2-1
d_call: TRBD1
clone_size: many
v_call: TRBV5-5
cdr3_nt: TGTGCCAGCAGACTCGGACAGGGACTTGTGAATGAGCAGTTCTTC
cdr3_aa: CASRLGQGLVNEQFF

j_call: TRBJ1-2
d_call: TRBD1
clone_size: -
v_call: TRBV20-1
cdr3_nt: TGCAATGCTGCAGGGACAGGCGATTATGGATACACCTTC
cdr3_aa: CNAAGTGDYGYTF

j_call: TRBJ1-3
d_call: -
clone_size: many
v_call: TRBV5-1
cdr3_nt: TGCGCCAGCAGCTTGGACCTCTCTGGAAACACCATATATTTT
cdr3_aa: CASSLDLSGNTIYF

j_call: TRBJ2-7
d_call: TRBD1
clone_size: many
v_call: TRBV5-1
cdr3_nt: TGCGCCAGCAGCTCCGGGACAGGGGCCTACGAGCAGTACTTC
cdr3_aa: CASSSGTGAYEQYF

j_call: TRBJ2-7
d_call: TRBD2
clone_size: many
v_call: TRBV5-1
cdr3_nt: TGCGCCAGCAGCCTGCAGCGGGGGACCTACGAGCAGTACTTC
cdr3_aa: CASSLQRGTYEQYF

j_call: TRBJ2-1
d_call: -
clone_size: few
v_call: TRBV5-1
cdr3_nt: TGCGCCAGCAGCTTGCCCCAGAGTTTTGGACATGAGCAGTTCTTC
cdr3_aa: CASSLPQSFGHEQFF

j_call: TRBJ2-1
d_call: -
clone_size: many
v_call: TRBV7-9
cdr3_nt: TGTGCCAGCAGCTCCGGGCTAGCCCTCGGCTTTGAGCAGTTCTTC
cdr3_aa: CASSSGLALGFEQFF

j_call: TRBJ2-1
d_call: -
clone_size: many
v_call: TRBV5-1
cdr3_nt: TGCGCCAGCAGCTTGGCCTCAGGGGGGACCTACAATGAGCAGTTCTTC
cdr3_aa: CASSLASGGTYNEQFF

j_call: TRBJ2-1
d_call: -
clone_size: many
v_call: TRBV5-1
cdr3_nt: TGCGCCAGCAGCGTAGATGGGAGTGAGTACAATGAGCAGTTCTTC
cdr3_aa: CASSVDGSEYNEQFF

j_call: TRBJ2-5
d_call: -
clone_size: many
v_call: TRBV5-1
cdr3_nt: TGCGCCAGCAGCTTGGGAGGTTTCCGCCCGGAGACCCAGTACTTC
cdr3_aa: CASSLGGFRPETQYF

j_call: TRBJ1-2
d_call: -
clone_size: -
v_call: TRBV7-2
cdr3_nt: TGTGCCAGCAGCTTAGATGGGGCCTGCTATGGCTACACCTTC
cdr3_aa: CASSLDGACYGYTF

j_call: TRBJ1-5
d_call: -
clone_size: many
v_call: TRBV5-1
cdr3_nt: TGCGCCAGCAGCTTGGGGGAAGGTAATCAGCCCCAGCATTTT
cdr3_aa: CASSLGEGNQPQHF

j_call: TRBJ2-1
d_call: TRBD2
clone_size: -
v_call: TRBV4-1
cdr3_nt: TGCGCCAGCAGCCAAGAACGACTAGCCTCTTACAGTGAGCAGTTCTTC
cdr3_aa: CASSQERLASYSEQFF

j_call: TRBJ2-7
d_call: TRBD2
clone_size: -
v_call: TRBV11-1
cdr3_nt: TGTGCCAGCAGCTTTAACGCAGCGGGGGGTCCCTACGAGCATTACTTC
cdr3_aa: CASSFNAAGGPYEHYF

j_call: TRBJ2-1
d_call: -
clone_size: many
v_call: TRBV20-1
cdr3_nt: TGCAGTGCTAGATCGACGACGGGGGGCGGCCATGAGCAGTTCTTC
cdr3_aa: CSARSTTGGGHEQFF

j_call: TRBJ2-2
d_call: TRBD1
clone_size: many
v_call: TRBV5-1
cdr3_nt: TGCGCCAGCAGCTTGCCCGGGACAGGGAACACCGGGGAGCTGTTTTTT
cdr3_aa: CASSLPGTGNTGELFF

j_call: TRBJ1-5
d_call: -
clone_size: medium-sized
v_call: TRBV5-1
cdr3_nt: TGCGCCAGCAGCCCAGGACACGGAGATAGCAATCAGCCCCAGCATTTT
cdr3_aa: CASSPGHGDSNQPQHF

j_call: TRBJ1-4
d_call: TRBD1
clone_size: many
v_call: TRBV5-5
cdr3_nt: TGTGCCAGCAGCACGAGGACAGGGGGTTATGAAAAACTGTTTTTT
cdr3_aa: CASSTRTGGYEKLFF

j_call: TRBJ2-1
d_call: TRBD2
clone_size: many
v_call: TRBV20-1
cdr3_nt: TGCAGTGCTAGAGATTCGCCTAGCGGTGAGCAGTTCTTC
cdr3_aa: CSARDSPSGEQFF

j_call: TRBJ1-4
d_call: -
clone_size: -
v_call: TRBV5-1
cdr3_nt: TGCGCCAGCACCCTGACAGATTGGGGTCCAAATGAAAAACTGTTTTTT
cdr3_aa: CASTLTDWGPNEKLFF

j_call: TRBJ1-1
d_call: -
clone_size: many
v_call: TRBV29-1
cdr3_nt: TGCAGCGTTGAAGTCTACCAGAACACTGAAGCTTTCTTT
cdr3_aa: CSVEVYQNTEAFF

j_call: TRBJ2-5
d_call: TRBD1
clone_size: many
v_call: TRBV12-3/TRBV12-4
cdr3_nt: TGTGCCAGCAGTTATCCGGGACAGGGGGGTAGAGAGACCCAGTACTTC
cdr3_aa: CASSYPGQGGRETQYF

j_call: TRBJ1-3
d_call: -
clone_size: -
v_call: TRBV6-6
cdr3_nt: TGTGCCAGCAGTCCAGGGACCGCCGGTGTCGGAAACACCATATATTTT
cdr3_aa: CASSPGTAGVGNTIYF

j_call: TRBJ2-7
d_call: -
clone_size: many
v_call: TRBV29-1
cdr3_nt: TGCAGCGTTGAGAGCAGGGCCAGCTCCTACGAGCAGTACTTC
cdr3_aa: CSVESRASSYEQYF

j_call: TRBJ2-1
d_call: -
clone_size: -
v_call: TRBV24-1
cdr3_nt: TGTGCCATCAGTGACGATAGAGCTGGAGTCTACAATGAGCTGTTCTTC
cdr3_aa: CAISDDRAGVYNELFF